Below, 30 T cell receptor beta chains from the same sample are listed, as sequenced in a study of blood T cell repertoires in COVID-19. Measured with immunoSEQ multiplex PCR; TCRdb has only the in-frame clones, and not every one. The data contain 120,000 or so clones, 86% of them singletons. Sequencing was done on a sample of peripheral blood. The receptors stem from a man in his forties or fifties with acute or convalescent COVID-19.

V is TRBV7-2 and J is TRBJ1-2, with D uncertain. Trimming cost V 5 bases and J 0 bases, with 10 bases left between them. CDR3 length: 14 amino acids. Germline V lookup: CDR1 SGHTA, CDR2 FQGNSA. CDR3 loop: CASSPGLANYGYTF. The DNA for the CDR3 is TGTGCCAGCAGCCCCGGTTTAGCTAACTATGGCTACACCTTC. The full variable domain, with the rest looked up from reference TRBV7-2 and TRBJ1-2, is GAGVSQSPSNKVTEKGKDVELRCDPISGHTALYWYRQSLGQGLEFLIYFQGNSAPDKSGLPSDRFSAERTGGSVSTLTIQRTQQEDSAVYLCASSPGLANYGYTFGSGTRLTVV.

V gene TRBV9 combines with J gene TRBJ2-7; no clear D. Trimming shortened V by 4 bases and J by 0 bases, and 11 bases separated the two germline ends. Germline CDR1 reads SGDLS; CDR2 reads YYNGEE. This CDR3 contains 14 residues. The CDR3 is CASSHTWSSYEQYF. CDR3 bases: TGTGCCAGCAGCCATACTTGGAGCTCCTACGAGCAGTACTTC.

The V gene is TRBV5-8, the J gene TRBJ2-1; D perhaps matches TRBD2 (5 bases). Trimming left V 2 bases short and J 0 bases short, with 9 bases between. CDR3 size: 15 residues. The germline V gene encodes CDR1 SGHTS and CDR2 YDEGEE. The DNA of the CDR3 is TGTGCCAGCAGCTTCCGGGGTAACTCCTACAATGAGCAGTTCTTC. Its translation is CASSFRGNSYNEQFF.

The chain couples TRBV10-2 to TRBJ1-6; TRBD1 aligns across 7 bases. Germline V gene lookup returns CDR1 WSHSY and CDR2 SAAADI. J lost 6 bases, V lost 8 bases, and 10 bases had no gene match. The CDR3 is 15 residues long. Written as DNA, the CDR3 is TGCGCCAGCCCCACCCTCCGGGACAGTAATTCACCCCTCCACTTT. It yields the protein CASPTLRDSNSPLHF.

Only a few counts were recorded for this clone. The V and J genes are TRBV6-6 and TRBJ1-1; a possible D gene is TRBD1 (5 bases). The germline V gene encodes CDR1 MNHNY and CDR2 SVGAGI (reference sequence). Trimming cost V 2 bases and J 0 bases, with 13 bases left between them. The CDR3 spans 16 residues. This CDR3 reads CASSYGQGVMNTEAFF. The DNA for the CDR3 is TGTGCCAGCAGTTACGGGCAGGGTGTTATGAACACTGAAGCTTTCTTT.

CDR3 sequence (DNA): TGTGCCAGCAGCTTACCGGGGTCCTACGAGCAGTACTTC. This sequence encodes CASSLPGSYEQYF. J is TRBJ2-7 and V is TRBV7-9, with D perhaps matching TRBD2 (5 bases). In germline, CDR1 is SEHNR, CDR2 FQNEAQ (reference sequence). V was clipped by 2 bases and J by 1 base, with 6 bases between them. CDR3 length equals 13 residues.

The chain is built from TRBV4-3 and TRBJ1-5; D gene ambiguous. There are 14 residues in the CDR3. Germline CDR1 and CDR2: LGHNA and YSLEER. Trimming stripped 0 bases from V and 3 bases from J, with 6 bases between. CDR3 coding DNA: TGCGCCAGCAGCCAAGATAATAACAATCAGCCCCAGCATTTT. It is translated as CASSQDNNNQPQHF.

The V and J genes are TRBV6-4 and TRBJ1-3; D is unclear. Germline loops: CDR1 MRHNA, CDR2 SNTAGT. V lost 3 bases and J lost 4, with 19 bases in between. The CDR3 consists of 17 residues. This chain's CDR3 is CASSEEWFRVPGNTIYF. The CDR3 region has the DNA TGTGCCAGCAGTGAAGAGTGGTTTCGGGTCCCGGGAAACACCATATATTTT.

Here the CDR3 DNA reads TGTGCCAGCAGCGAAGGAAGTGGGGGGGACACTGAAGCTTTCTTT. Translation gives CASSEGSGGDTEAFF. J is TRBJ1-1 and V is TRBV9; TRBD1 might be the D (5 bases). Germline-derived CDR1 and CDR2 are SGDLS and YYNGEE. V shed 3 bases and J shed 3 bases, with 15 bases lying between them. The CDR3 consists of 15 residues.

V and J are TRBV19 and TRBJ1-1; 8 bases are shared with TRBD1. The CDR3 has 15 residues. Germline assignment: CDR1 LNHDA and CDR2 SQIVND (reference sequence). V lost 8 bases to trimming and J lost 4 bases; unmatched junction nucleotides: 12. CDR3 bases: TGTGCCAGTCGTAGGACAGGGCTGTCAGGCACTGAAGCTTTCTTT. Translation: CASRRTGLSGTEAFF.

The CDR3 loop reads CASSFFRDTEAFF. In nucleotides, the CDR3 is TGTGCCAGCAGTTTCTTCAGGGACACTGAAGCTTTCTTT. The chain employs TRBV27 and TRBJ1-1, with D tentatively TRBD1 (5 bases). This CDR3 spans 13 amino acids. V lost 3 bases to trimming and J lost 3 bases, with 8 bases between them. In germline, CDR1 is MNHEY, CDR2 SMNVEV (reference sequence).

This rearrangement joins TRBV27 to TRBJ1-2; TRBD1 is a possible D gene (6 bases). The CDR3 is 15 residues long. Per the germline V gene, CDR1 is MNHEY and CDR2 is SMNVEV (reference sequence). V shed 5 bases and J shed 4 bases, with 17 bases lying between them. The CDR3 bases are TGTGCCAGCAGTACCCTGGGGGCAGGGTCCTATGGCTACACCTTC. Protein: CASSTLGAGSYGYTF.

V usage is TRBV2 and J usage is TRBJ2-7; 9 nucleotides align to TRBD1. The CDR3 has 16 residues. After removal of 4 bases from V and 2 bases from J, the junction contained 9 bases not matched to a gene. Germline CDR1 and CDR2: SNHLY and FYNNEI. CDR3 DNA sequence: TGTGCCAGCAGTGGAGGGACAGGGTTGTCCACCTACGAGCAGTACTTC. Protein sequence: CASSGGTGLSTYEQYF.

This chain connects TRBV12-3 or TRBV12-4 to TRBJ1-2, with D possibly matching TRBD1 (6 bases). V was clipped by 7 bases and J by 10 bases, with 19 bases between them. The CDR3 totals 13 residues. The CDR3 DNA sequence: TGTGCCAGCATTGGGTCAAGGACAGCCATCTACACCTTC. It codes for CASIGSRTAIYTF.

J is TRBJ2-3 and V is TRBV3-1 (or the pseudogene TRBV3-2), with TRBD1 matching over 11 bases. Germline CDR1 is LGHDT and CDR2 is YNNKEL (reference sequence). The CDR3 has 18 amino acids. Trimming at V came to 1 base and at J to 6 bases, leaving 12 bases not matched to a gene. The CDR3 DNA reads TGTGCCAGCAGCCAAGTGGGTTCCGGACAGGGGGCCGGGGATACGCAGTATTTT. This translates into CASSQVGSGQGAGDTQYF.

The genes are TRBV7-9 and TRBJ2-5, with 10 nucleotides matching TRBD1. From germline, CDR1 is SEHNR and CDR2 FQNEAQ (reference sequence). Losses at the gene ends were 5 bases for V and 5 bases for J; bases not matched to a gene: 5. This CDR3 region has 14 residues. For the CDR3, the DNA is TGTGCCAGCAGCATGGGACAGGGGAGGGAGACCCAGTACTTC. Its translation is CASSMGQGRETQYF.

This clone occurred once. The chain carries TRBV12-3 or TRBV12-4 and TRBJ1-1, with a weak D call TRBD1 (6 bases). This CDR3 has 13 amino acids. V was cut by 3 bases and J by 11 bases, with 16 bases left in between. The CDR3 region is CASSLRGNIVAFF. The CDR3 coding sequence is TGTGCCAGCAGTTTGAGGGGGAACATAGTGGCTTTCTTT.

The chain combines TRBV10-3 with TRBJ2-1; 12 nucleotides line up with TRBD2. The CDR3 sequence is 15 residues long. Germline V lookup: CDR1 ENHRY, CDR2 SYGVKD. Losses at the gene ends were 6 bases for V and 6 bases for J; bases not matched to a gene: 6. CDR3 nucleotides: TGTGCCATCAGGGGGGGGACTAGCGGGCTCAATGAGCAGTTCTTC. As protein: CAIRGGTSGLNEQFF.

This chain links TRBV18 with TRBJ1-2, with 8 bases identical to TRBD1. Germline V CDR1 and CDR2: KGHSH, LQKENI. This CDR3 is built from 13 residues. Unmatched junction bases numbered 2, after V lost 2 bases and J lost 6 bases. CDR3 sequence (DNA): TGTGCCAGCTCACCATCAGGGGGCGATGGCTACACCTTC. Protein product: CASSPSGGDGYTF.

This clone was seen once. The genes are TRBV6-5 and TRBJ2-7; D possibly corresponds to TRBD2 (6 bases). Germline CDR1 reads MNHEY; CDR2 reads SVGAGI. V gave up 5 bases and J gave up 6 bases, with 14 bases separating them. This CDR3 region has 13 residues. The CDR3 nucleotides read TGTGCCAGCAGTCGAGGGGAGGACACCGAGCAGTACTTC. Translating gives CASSRGEDTEQYF.

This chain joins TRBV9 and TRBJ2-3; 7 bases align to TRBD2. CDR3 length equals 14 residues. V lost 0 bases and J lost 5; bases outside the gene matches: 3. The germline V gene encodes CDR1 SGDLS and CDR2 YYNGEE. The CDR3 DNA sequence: TGTGCCAGCAGCGTAGCTACGGGGGGAGATACGCAGTATTTT. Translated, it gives CASSVATGGDTQYF.

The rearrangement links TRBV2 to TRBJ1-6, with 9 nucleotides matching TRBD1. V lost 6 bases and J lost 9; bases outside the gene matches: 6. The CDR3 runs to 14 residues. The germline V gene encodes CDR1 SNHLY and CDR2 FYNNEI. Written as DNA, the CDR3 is TGTGCCAGCAGGCGGACAGGGGAGGTTTCACCCCTCCACTTT. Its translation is CASRRTGEVSPLHF.

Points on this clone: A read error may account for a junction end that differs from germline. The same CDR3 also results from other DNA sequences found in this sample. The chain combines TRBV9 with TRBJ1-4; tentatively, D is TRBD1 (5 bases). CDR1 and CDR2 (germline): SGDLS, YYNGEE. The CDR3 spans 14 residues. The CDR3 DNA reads TGTGCTAGCAGCGTAGTAGGGGATGGGGAAAAACTGTTTTTT. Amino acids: CASSVVGDGEKLFF.

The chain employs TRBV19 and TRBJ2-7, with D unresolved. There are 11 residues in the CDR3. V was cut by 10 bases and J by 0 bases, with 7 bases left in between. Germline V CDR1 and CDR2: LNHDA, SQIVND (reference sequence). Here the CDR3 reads CATSYSYEQYF. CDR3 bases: TGTGCCACCTCCTACTCCTACGAGCAGTACTTC.

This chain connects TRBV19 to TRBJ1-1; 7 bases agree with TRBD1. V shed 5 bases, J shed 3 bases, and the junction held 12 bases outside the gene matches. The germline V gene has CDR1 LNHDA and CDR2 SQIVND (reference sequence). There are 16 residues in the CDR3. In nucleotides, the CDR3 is TGTGCCAGTAGTTTAAGGGCGACAGGGATATACACTGAAGCTTTCTTT. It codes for CASSLRATGIYTEAFF.

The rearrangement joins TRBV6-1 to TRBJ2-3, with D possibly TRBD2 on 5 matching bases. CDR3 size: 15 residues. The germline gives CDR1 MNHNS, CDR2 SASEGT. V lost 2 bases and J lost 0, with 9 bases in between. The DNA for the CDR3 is TGTGCCAGCAGTGAACTAGCATCTAGCACAGATACGCAGTATTTT. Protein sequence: CASSELASSTDTQYF.

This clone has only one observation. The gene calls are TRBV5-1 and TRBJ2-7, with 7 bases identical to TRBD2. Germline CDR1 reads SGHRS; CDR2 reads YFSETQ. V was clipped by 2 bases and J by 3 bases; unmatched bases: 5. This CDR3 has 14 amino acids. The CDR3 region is CASSFGGRGYEQYF. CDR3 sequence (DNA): TGCGCCAGCAGCTTCGGGGGGAGAGGCTACGAGCAGTACTTC.

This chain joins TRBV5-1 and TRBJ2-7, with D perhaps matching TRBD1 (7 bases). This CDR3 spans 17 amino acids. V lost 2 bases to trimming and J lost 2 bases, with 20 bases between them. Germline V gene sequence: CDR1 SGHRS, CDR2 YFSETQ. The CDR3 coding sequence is TGCGCCAGCAGCTTACAGCCGCGGGGACAGAGGACCTACGAGCAGTACTTC. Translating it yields CASSLQPRGQRTYEQYF.

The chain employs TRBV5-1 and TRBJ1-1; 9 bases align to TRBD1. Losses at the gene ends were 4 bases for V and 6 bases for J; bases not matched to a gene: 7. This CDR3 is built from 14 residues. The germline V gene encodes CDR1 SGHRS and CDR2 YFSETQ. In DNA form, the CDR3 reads TGCGCCAGCAGCCTAGGACAGGGGTGGTCTGAAGCTTTCTTT. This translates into CASSLGQGWSEAFF.

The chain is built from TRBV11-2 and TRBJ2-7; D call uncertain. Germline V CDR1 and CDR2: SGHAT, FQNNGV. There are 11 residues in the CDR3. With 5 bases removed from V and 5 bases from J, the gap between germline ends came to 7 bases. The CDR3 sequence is CASSSLNEQYF. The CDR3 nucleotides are TGTGCCAGCAGCAGCCTCAACGAGCAGTACTTC.